This TCR beta chain is from a study of blood T cell repertoires in COVID-19. Overall study: Whether acute or convalescent, the COVID-19 samples came from the United States, Italy and Spain. Nucleic acid was either cDNA or gDNA, and it came from T cells, B-cell-depleted T cells, or PBMCs.

Under the authors' procedure: Nucleated cell number was recorded as an estimate derived from reference gene primer amplification. The repertoire was sequenced with immunoSEQ multiplex PCR; TCRdb's copy has only in-frame clones and lacks some. V and J calls and clone size are those listed in that table; D and trimming were worked out from the DNA. The sample yields around 100,000 clones, 70% to 85% seen once. This CDR3 contains 16 residues. Germline CDR1 and CDR2: SQVTM and ANQGSEA. After removal of 6 bases from V and 2 bases from J, the junction contained 10 bases not matched to a gene. This clonotype was obtained from a human donor in a cohort sampled during active COVID-19. The rearrangement uses TRBV29-1 and TRBJ2-7, with 13 bases aligning to TRBD2. The sequenced sample was peripheral blood. CDR3 protein: CSVARTSGSPTYEQYF. The CDR3 nucleotides read TGCAGCGTGGCGCGGACTAGCGGGAGCCCAACCTACGAGCAGTACTTC.